This T cell receptor (beta chain) appears in the sequencing data of a study of ipilimumab plus nivolumab after autologous stem cell transplantation. V was clipped by 6 bases and J by 7 bases, with 19 bases between them. Germline V gives CDR1 MNHEY, CDR2 SMNVEV (reference sequence). The CDR3 extends over 15 amino acids. TCRdb's table, derived via immunoSEQ multiplex PCR, lists solely in-frame clones and lacks some. The data show 9,000 to 15,000 clones, 75% seen once. Sequencing was performed on PBMCs, taken in a trial of ipilimumab plus nivolumab as post-transplant consolidation. The chain joins TRBV27 to TRBJ2-1; perhaps D is TRBD1 or TRBD2 (6 bases each). This receptor was obtained from a male donor with multiple myeloma. The CDR3 spells CASREHNREVNEQFF. CDR3 DNA: TGTGCCAGCAGGGAGCATAACAGGGAGGTGAATGAGCAGTTCTTC.